These 3 T cell receptor beta chains were sequenced from one sample in a study of beta chain features in type 1 diabetes. Their cognate antigens are unknown. Isolated RNA was reverse transcribed in full, so expressed TCRB transcripts were sequenced. Some clones are missing from TCRdb's copy, which holds only in-frame ones; the method was immunoSEQ multiplex PCR. The sample yields around 650,000 clones, roughly an eighth seen once. General observations from the study: Among patients with Type 1 diabetes, TCRB CDR3s were moderately but significantly shorter in every one of the four CD4+ subsets.

Sequences were obtained from naive CD4+ T cells from blood. The receptor set was obtained from a man in his thirties or forties with type 1 diabetes.

V usage is TRBV4-3 and J usage is TRBJ1-5, with D perhaps matching TRBD1 (5 bases). In germline, CDR1 is LGHNA, CDR2 YSLEER. The length of the CDR3 is 13 residues. The V end lost 11 bases, the J end lost 5 bases, and 16 bases lay between the germline ends. CDR3 nucleotides: TGCGCCTCCTCCAGGACATACGATCAGCCCCAGCATTTT. Encoded protein: CASSRTYDQPQHF.

V and J are TRBV6-6 and TRBJ2-5, with 8 bases that match TRBD1. The J segment lost 4 bases and the V segment lost 5 bases, leaving 3 bases of the junction unmatched. The CDR3 loop spans 13 amino acids. Germline V gene lookup returns CDR1 MNHNY and CDR2 SVGAGI (reference sequence). The CDR3 nucleotides read TGTGCCAGCAGTCCCAGGGGGCGAGAGACCCAGTACTTC. As protein: CASSPRGRETQYF.

The table lists this clone with a few counts. Other nucleotide sequences from this sample produce the same CDR3. This chain uses TRBV5-1 with TRBJ1-1, with D hard to call. The ends were cut back, 0 bases at V and 0 bases at J, with 6 bases in the middle. CDR3 length equals 14 residues. Germline V gene lookup returns CDR1 SGHRS and CDR2 YFSETQ. CDR3: CASSLEGMNTEAFF. The CDR3 coding sequence is TGCGCCAGCAGCTTGGAGGGCATGAACACTGAAGCTTTCTTT. Supplemented by reference TRBV5-1 and TRBJ1-1, the full variable domain reads KAGVTQTPRYLIKTRGQQVTLSCSPISGHRSVSWYQQTPGQGLQFLFEYFSETQRNKGNFPGRFSGRQFSNSRSEMNVSTLELGDSALYLCASSLEGMNTEAFFGQGTRLTVV.